The 17 T cell receptor beta chains below come from one sample, sequenced in a study of blood T cell repertoires in COVID-19. Generated by immunoSEQ multiplex PCR, the TCRdb table keeps only in-frame clones and is missing some. The sample lists over 55,000 clones, roughly 87% seen once, with around a fifth in the top ten. The sample consisted of peripheral blood. Receptors originate from a woman aged 55-70 years with acute or convalescent COVID-19.

The chain combines TRBV27 with TRBJ1-6, with a possible D match to TRBD1 (5 bases). This CDR3 spans 12 amino acids. Germline-derived CDR1 and CDR2 are MNHEY and SMNVEV (reference sequence). Trimming removed 7 bases at V and 7 bases at J, with 8 bases between. The CDR3 region has the DNA TGTGCCAGCAAGGGGTTCAATTCACCCCTCCACTTT. Translating gives CASKGFNSPLHF.

The V and J genes are TRBV2 and TRBJ2-1; D gene ambiguous. Germline CDR1 SNHLY, CDR2 FYNNEI. Between the trimmed V and J ends, which lost 1 base and 12 bases, there was a span of 7 bases. CDR3 length equals 11 residues. Written as DNA, the CDR3 is TGTGCCAGCAGTGAAGAATATGTGCAGTTCTTC. It codes for CASSEEYVQFF. The variable domain in full, completed from reference TRBV2 and TRBJ2-1, reads EPEVTQTPSHQVTQMGQEVILRCVPISNHLYFYWYRQILGQKVEFLVSFYNNEISEKSEIFDDQFSVERPDGSNFTLKIRSTKLEDSAMYFCASSEEYVQFFGPGTRLTVL.

The rearrangement links TRBV11-1 to TRBJ2-7; 7 nucleotides agree with TRBD1. CDR1 is SGHAT and CDR2 is FQDESV in the germline V gene (reference sequence). Trimming removed 3 bases from V and 4 bases from J; junction bases left unmatched: 12. The CDR3 runs to 16 residues. The CDR3 here is CASSFTSGTEKYEQYF. The CDR3 DNA reads TGTGCCAGCAGCTTTACTTCCGGGACAGAGAAATACGAGCAGTACTTC.

The gene calls are TRBV6-4 and TRBJ2-3; D remains ambiguous. V lost 4 bases, J lost 1 base, and 3 bases lay in between. The CDR3 runs to 12 residues. Germline V gives CDR1 MRHNA, CDR2 SNTAGT. CDR3 sequence reads: CASSGGTDTQYF. The CDR3 bases are TGTGCCAGCAGTGGCGGCACAGATACGCAGTATTTT.

This chain uses TRBV18 with TRBJ2-3; 7 nucleotides agree with TRBD2. Germline V lookup: CDR1 KGHSH, CDR2 LQKENI. CDR3 size: 15 residues. The junction had 7 bases not matched to a gene; V was cut back by 2 bases and J by 5 bases. The CDR3 DNA reads as TGTGCCAGCTCACCAAACGGGGGGAGAATAGATACGCAGTATTTT. It is translated as CASSPNGGRIDTQYF.

This clone has only a few counts. The rearrangement uses TRBV19 and TRBJ1-6; 9 bases map to TRBD1. The trim removed 3 bases at V and 7 bases at J, leaving 4 bases unmatched. The CDR3 loop spans 15 amino acids. Germline V CDR1 and CDR2: LNHDA, SQIVND (reference sequence). The CDR3 DNA reads as TGTGCCAGTAGTATTGGTGGGACAGGGAATTCACCCCTCCACTTT. It translates to CASSIGGTGNSPLHF.

This clone was counted a few times. The rearrangement links TRBV29-1 to TRBJ2-5, with TRBD1 identical over 11 bases. The CDR3 consists of 13 residues. With V trimmed by 8 bases and J by 4 bases, 6 bases remained unmatched. Looked up from germline, CDR1 is SQVTM and CDR2 is ANQGSEA. The CDR3 DNA reads TGCAGCCATTTCGGACAGGGGGCAGAGACCCAGTACTTC. This gives the protein CSHFGQGAETQYF.

The V and J genes are TRBV2 and TRBJ1-1; possibly TRBD1 for D (5 bases). V lost 7 bases, J lost 2 bases, and 11 bases lay in between. The germline gives CDR1 SNHLY, CDR2 FYNNEI. The CDR3 extends over 13 amino acids. CDR3 nucleotide sequence: TGTGCCAGCAACGGGGCGGGAAACACTGAAGCTTTCTTT. Translating gives CASNGAGNTEAFF.

V usage is TRBV9 and J usage is TRBJ2-3; 9 nucleotides align to TRBD2. The CDR3 has 16 amino acids. Germline values: CDR1 SGDLS, CDR2 YYNGEE. Trimming removed 0 bases from V and 4 bases from J; junction bases left unmatched: 6. The CDR3 here is CASSVGLAGIADTQYF. For the CDR3, the DNA is TGTGCCAGCAGCGTAGGTCTAGCGGGGATAGCAGATACGCAGTATTTT.

This clone occurred a few times. The genes are TRBV25-1 and TRBJ1-1; D gene uncertain. The germline V and J ends were trimmed by 7 bases and 11 bases, with 14 bases remaining between them. CDR3 length: 11 residues. Germline CDR1 is MGHDK and CDR2 is SYGVNS. The CDR3 spells CASIFESQAFF. CDR3 sequence (DNA): TGTGCCAGCATTTTCGAATCACAGGCTTTCTTT.

The genes are TRBV9 and TRBJ1-4, with a weak D call TRBD1 (6 bases). Germline V gene lookup returns CDR1 SGDLS and CDR2 YYNGEE. The CDR3 runs to 15 residues. The V and J ends lost 4 bases and 3 bases respectively, with 13 bases between them. CDR3 nucleotide sequence: TGTGCCAGCAGCTCACAGGGAAGGGCTAATGAAAAACTGTTTTTT. Amino acids: CASSSQGRANEKLFF.

The rearrangement links TRBV3-1 (or the pseudogene TRBV3-2) to TRBJ2-1; unclear D gene. The V gene's germline CDR1 is LGHDT and CDR2 YNNKEL (reference sequence). CDR3 length equals 14 residues. V lost 3 bases and J lost 7, with 13 bases in between. The CDR3: CASSHDSKRNEQFF. As DNA, the CDR3 is TGTGCCAGCAGCCATGACTCAAAACGGAATGAGCAGTTCTTC.

The CDR3 nucleotides are TGTGCCAGCAGCCAAGATGACCGGGGGGCTTTCTTT. Protein: CASSQDDRGAFF. The gene calls are TRBV3-1 (or the pseudogene TRBV3-2) and TRBJ1-1, with a tentative D call TRBD1 (5 bases). V lost 0 bases and J 11 bases, leaving 10 bases between the germline ends. The CDR3 runs 12 residues. Germline V gene data show CDR1 as LGHDT and CDR2 as YNNKEL (reference sequence).

Worth noting for this clone: This may stem from a read error, because a much larger clone lies one nucleotide away. The CDR3 reads CASSRGTEAFF. The CDR3 coding sequence is TGTGCCAGCAGCCGGGGGACTGAAGCTTTCTTT. The V call is TRBV13, the J call TRBJ1-1, with D maybe TRBD1 (5 bases). The CDR3 consists of 11 residues. The V end was cut by 5 bases, the J end by 5 bases, with 6 bases between. Germline lookup yields CDR1 PRHDT and CDR2 FYEKMQ (reference sequence).

The chain links TRBV3-1 (or the pseudogene TRBV3-2) to TRBJ2-1, with TRBD2 matching 8 bases. The V and J ends lost 1 base and 4 bases, in that order; junction bases with no gene match: 6. The germline CDR1 and CDR2 sequences are LGHDT and YNNKEL (reference sequence). The CDR3 extends over 16 amino acids. CDR3: CASSQAPSGGYNEQFF. The CDR3 bases are TGTGCCAGCAGCCAAGCCCCCAGCGGGGGTTACAATGAGCAGTTCTTC.

The chain is built from TRBV11-3 and TRBJ1-2; 7 bases are a match to TRBD1. J was trimmed by 12 bases and V by 0 bases; bases with no gene match: 16. There are 16 residues in the CDR3. The germline CDR1 and CDR2 sequences are SGHNT and YENEEA. CDR3: CASSLDLRDSNPSNTF. CDR3 coding DNA: TGTGCCAGCAGCTTAGATTTACGGGACAGCAATCCTTCCAACACCTTC.

The rearrangement joins TRBV7-2 to TRBJ1-2, with 9 bases matching TRBD1. The CDR3 covers 15 residues. J lost 0 bases, V lost 5 bases, and 4 bases had no gene match. Germline values: CDR1 SGHTA, CDR2 FQGNSA. The CDR3 region has the DNA TGTGCCAGCAGCCAGAACAGGGGGCCTAACTATGGCTACACCTTC. Translating it yields CASSQNRGPNYGYTF.